The rows below give T cell receptor beta chains drawn from one sample of a study of blood T cell repertoires in COVID-19. TCRdb's copy holds only in-frame clones and misses some; the assay was immunoSEQ multiplex PCR. The repertoire has under 200,000 clones, 65% to 85% of them found once; the top ten carry roughly 20%. Sequencing was performed on peripheral blood. These receptors all stem from a woman between 65 and 79 years old who had recovered from COVID-19. CDR3s include the opening cysteine and the closing phenylalanine or tryptophan. The order of the fields is J gene, V gene, clone size, D gene, CDR3 protein, CDR3 DNA. A D gene is named only where the DNA matches it firmly. Clone size is not always given. Where it is, it says once, few, many or a class for expanded clones.

TRBJ1-2 TRBV3-1/TRBV3-2 . . CASSPRQATSAYGYTF TGTGCCAGCAGCCCCCGACAGGCGACCTCCGCCTATGGCTACACCTTC
TRBJ2-3 TRBV5-1 . TRBD1 CASSLARDRLDTQYF TGCGCCAGCAGCTTGGCCAGGGACAGACTAGATACGCAGTATTTT
TRBJ1-1 TRBV5-1 few . CASSSREENTEAFF TGCGCCAGCAGCTCCAGGGAGGAGAACACTGAAGCTTTCTTT
TRBJ1-1 TRBV6-5 . . CASRLRVSRTEAFF TGTGCCAGCAGGCTCAGGGTCTCCCGCACTGAAGCTTTCTTT
TRBJ1-1 TRBV27 . . CASSPTGTEAFF TGTGCCAGCAGCCCGACAGGCACTGAAGCTTTCTTT
TRBJ2-7 TRBV11-2 . . CASRLQEGILGQYF TGTGCCAGCAGGCTGCAGGAGGGGATTTTAGGGCAGTACTTC
TRBJ2-3 TRBV5-8 . TRBD2 CASSLTSGTDTQYF TGTGCCAGCAGCCTGACTAGCGGCACAGATACGCAGTATTTT
TRBJ2-2 TRBV11-1 once TRBD2 CASSFVAGLTGELFF TGTGCCAGCAGCTTCGTAGCGGGTCTCACCGGGGAGCTGTTTTTT
TRBJ2-1 TRBV7-9 few . CASSLQPERSYNEQFF TGTGCCAGCAGCTTACAGCCAGAGCGCTCCTACAATGAGCAGTTCTTC
TRBJ2-7 TRBV5-5 . TRBD2 CASSTRLAGYEQYF TGTGCCAGCAGCACCCGACTAGCGGGCTACGAGCAGTACTTC
TRBJ1-1 TRBV3-1/TRBV3-2 . TRBD1 CASSPRDRNTEAFF TGTGCCAGCAGCCCCCGGGACAGAAACACTGAAGCTTTCTTT
TRBJ2-2 TRBV30 . TRBD2 CAWTSGSGELFF TGTGCCTGGACTAGCGGTTCCGGGGAGCTGTTTTTT
TRBJ2-3 TRBV30 . TRBD2 CAWSSLWRGGADTQYF TGTGCCTGGAGTTCGTTATGGCGGGGGGGCGCAGATACGCAGTATTTT
TRBJ1-3 TRBV27 . TRBD1 CASSPTGSDTIYF TGTGCCAGCAGTCCGACAGGGAGCGACACCATATATTTT
TRBJ2-5 TRBV4-3 . . CASSQEGAARGTQYF TGCGCCAGCAGCCAAGAGGGAGCGGCCCGGGGAACCCAGTACTTC
TRBJ2-2 TRBV18 . TRBD2 CASSPTSAPNTGELFF TGTGCCAGCTCACCAACTAGCGCACCGAACACCGGGGAGCTGTTTTTT
TRBJ2-7 TRBV4-3 . . CASSQDSGTYEQYF TGCGCCAGCAGCCAAGATTCGGGAACCTACGAGCAGTACTTC
TRBJ1-4 TRBV9 few TRBD1 CASSVSGTGGEKLFF TGTGCCAGCAGCGTCTCCGGGACAGGGGGGGAAAAACTGTTTTTT
TRBJ1-6 TRBV7-6 . TRBD1 CASSLDGGQFSNSPLHF TGTGCCAGCAGCTTAGATGGGGGACAGTTCTCCAATTCACCCCTCCACTTT
TRBJ2-1 TRBV6-5 few . CASRAGGPSYNEQFF TGTGCCAGCAGGGCGGGCGGGCCTAGCTACAATGAGCAGTTCTTC
TRBJ1-1 TRBV15 few . CATSRDGAGPVTEAFF TGTGCCACCAGCAGAGATGGGGCAGGGCCGGTCACTGAAGCTTTCTTT
TRBJ2-7 TRBV7-9 once TRBD1 CASSWRQGLYEQYF TGTGCCAGCAGCTGGCGACAGGGTCTCTACGAGCAGTACTTC
TRBJ1-5 TRBV18 . TRBD1 CASSPTGDQPQHF TGTGCCAGCTCTCCGACAGGGGATCAGCCCCAGCATTTT
TRBJ1-4 TRBV28 . . CASRAVRGEKLFF TGTGCCAGCAGGGCAGTTAGAGGAGAAAAACTGTTTTTT
TRBJ1-4 TRBV5-6 . . CASSATGHRDEKLFF TGTGCCAGCAGCGCAACAGGTCACAGGGATGAAAAACTGTTTTTT
TRBJ1-2 TRBV30 . . CAWVISWGESYGYTF TGTGCCTGGGTAATATCTTGGGGGGAAAGCTATGGCTACACCTTC
TRBJ2-3 TRBV9 . TRBD2 CASSVAGGADTQYF TGTGCCAGCAGCGTGGCGGGAGGGGCAGATACGCAGTATTTT
TRBJ2-7 TRBV7-2 . . CASRPTRGGVGQYF TGTGCCAGCAGGCCTACCCGGGGAGGCGTTGGGCAGTACTTC
TRBJ1-1 TRBV2 . . CASRPGPGNTEAFF TGTGCCAGCAGGCCCGGGCCGGGGAACACTGAAGCCTTCTTT
TRBJ2-1 TRBV3-1/TRBV3-2 . TRBD2 CASSPPLVAGAPYNEQFF TGTGCCAGCAGCCCCCCATTGGTAGCGGGGGCCCCCTACAATGAGCAGTTCTTC
TRBJ1-5 TRBV11-2 . . CASSLEPGGYQPQHF TGTGCCAGCAGCTTAGAACCGGGAGGGTATCAGCCCCAGCATTTT
TRBJ2-1 TRBV7-3 . TRBD1 CASSHDRGGYNEQFF TGTGCCAGCAGCCATGACAGGGGGGGATACAATGAGCAGTTCTTC
TRBJ2-3 TRBV28 . TRBD2 CASSSSGGVWYF TGTGCCAGCAGTTCTAGCGGGGGGGTCTGGTATTTT
TRBJ1-1 TRBV5-6 few . CASSLAGGNTEAFF TGTGCCAGCAGCTTGGCTGGAGGGAACACTGAAGCTTTCTTT
TRBJ1-4 TRBV7-9 . . CASSLVPADYPEKLFF TGTGCCAGCAGCTTAGTTCCGGCAGACTACCCTGAAAAACTGTTTTTT
TRBJ2-7 TRBV9 . TRBD1 CASSPRDRAYYEQYF TGTGCCAGCAGCCCCCGGGACAGGGCCTACTACGAGCAGTACTTC
TRBJ1-3 TRBV3-1/TRBV3-2 . . CASSQGAPSGNTIYF TGTGCCAGCAGCCAAGGGGCTCCCTCTGGAAACACCATATATTTT